This TCR beta chain was found in a study of blood T cell repertoires in COVID-19. Turning to the study itself: Sites across the United States, Italy and Spain contributed samples from acute and convalescent COVID-19.

Per the authors' pipeline: Quantification of nucleated cells was approximated via reference gene primer amplification. Produced via immunoSEQ multiplex PCR; TCRdb's table is partial and in-frame only. V, J and clone size were drawn from that table, and D and trimming were deduced from the DNA. This sample has over 75,000 clones, with more than 90% found just once. The sequencing input was peripheral blood. The sequence was obtained from a man in his fifties or sixties with acute or convalescent COVID-19.

CDR3 region: CASSSWSGNQPQHF. The CDR3 nucleotides read TGTGCCAGCAGCTCCTGGTCGGGCAATCAGCCCCAGCATTTT. The genes are TRBV7-2 and TRBJ1-5; D not resolved. The germline CDR1 and CDR2 sequences are SGHTA and FQGNSA. The length of the CDR3 is 14 residues. Trimming left V 4 bases short and J 2 bases short, with 9 bases between.